Shown below are 32 T cell receptor beta chains from a single sample sequenced in a study of cytomegalovirus exposure and HLA in healthy donors. The PCR used 60 Vbeta and 13 Jbeta primers. Generated by immunoSEQ multiplex PCR, the TCRdb table keeps only in-frame clones and is missing some. The sample lists around 150,000 clones; under 70% were seen once. Sequencing was carried out using PBMCs. Source of these receptors: an older woman in good health and CMV-seronegative.

The chain is built from TRBV1 and TRBJ2-5; the DNA was not used to check the table's D call, TRBD2. TRBV1 is recorded as a pseudogene. The CDR3 loop spans 14 amino acids. CDR3 amino acids: CTSSRTSGQETQYF. The CDR3 DNA reads TGCACCAGCAGCAGGACTAGCGGTCAAGAGACCCAGTACTTC.

This clone appeared a few times. This chain uses TRBV9 with TRBJ2-6, with D possibly TRBD2 on 6 matching bases. The germline gives CDR1 SGDLS, CDR2 YYNGEE. The CDR3 has 17 amino acids. The V and J ends lost 4 bases and 2 bases respectively, with 16 bases between them. CDR3 nucleotide sequence: TGTGCCAGCAGCCGGGAGTTGACCTCCACTGGGGCCAACGTCCTGACTTTC. Its translation: CASSRELTSTGANVLTF.

The chain has TRBV5-4 and TRBJ1-1; 8 bases fit TRBD1. The CDR3 extends over 17 amino acids. Germline values: CDR1 SGHNT, CDR2 YYREEE (reference sequence). V was clipped by 4 bases and J by 1 base; unmatched bases: 12. CDR3 protein: CASSTLSSGGRNTEAFF. The CDR3 bases are TGTGCCAGCAGCACCCTCTCTTCAGGGGGCCGGAACACTGAAGCTTTCTTT.

The CDR3 DNA is TGCGCCAGCAGCTTAGCAGGGGGCAATAACTATGGCTACACCTTC. Residues: CASSLAGGNNYGYTF. This chain links TRBV5-1 with TRBJ1-2; TRBD1 matches at 8 bases. This CDR3 region has 15 residues. In germline, CDR1 is SGHRS, CDR2 YFSETQ. V gave up 2 bases and J gave up 1 base; unmatched junction bases: 4.

To note about this clone: This specimen includes other DNA sequences encoding the same CDR3. The chain joins TRBV6-1 to TRBJ2-5; D is undetermined. V lost 2 bases, J lost 2 bases, and 3 bases lay in between. Germline V gene sequence: CDR1 MNHNS, CDR2 SASEGT. The CDR3 runs 12 residues. The CDR3 region is CASSELQETQYF. The CDR3 DNA sequence: TGTGCCAGCAGTGAACTACAAGAGACCCAGTACTTC.

The chain employs TRBV19 and TRBJ1-5; 10 bases are shared with TRBD1. Germline-derived CDR1 and CDR2 are LNHDA and SQIVND (reference sequence). V shed 1 base and J 4 bases; nucleotides not matched to a gene: 1. There are 15 residues in the CDR3. CDR3 sequence: CASSIGTGGNQPQHF. CDR3 in DNA: TGTGCCAGTAGTATAGGGACAGGGGGGAATCAGCCCCAGCATTTT.

In its sample, this clone was seen a few times. This chain uses TRBV27 with TRBJ2-3; weak D call: TRBD1 (5 bases). Germline V gene lookup returns CDR1 MNHEY and CDR2 SMNVEV (reference sequence). CDR3 length: 15 amino acids. V was trimmed by 4 bases and J by 1 base, leaving 12 bases between them. CDR3 DNA: TGTGCCAGCAGTTCCAGGGTAGGAGGCACAGATACGCAGTATTTT. Protein sequence: CASSSRVGGTDTQYF.

The rearrangement joins TRBV19 to TRBJ2-1, with 15 bases aligning to TRBD2. The CDR3 spans 17 residues. V lost 7 bases and J lost 8; bases outside the gene matches: 12. Germline V gene lookup returns CDR1 LNHDA and CDR2 SQIVND (reference sequence). The CDR3 loop reads CASTQTTGLAGGDEQFF. The CDR3 nucleotides read TGTGCCAGTACCCAGACGACGGGACTAGCGGGAGGTGATGAGCAGTTCTTC.

The V gene is TRBV9, the J gene TRBJ2-1; D may be TRBD2 (6 bases). The CDR3 covers 15 residues. The V end was cut by 3 bases, the J end by 4 bases, with 14 bases between. In germline, CDR1 is SGDLS, CDR2 YYNGEE. The DNA of the CDR3 is TGTGCCAGCAGCGGAACGACTAGGTCATACAATGAGCAGTTCTTC. Translation: CASSGTTRSYNEQFF.

The V call is TRBV2, the J call TRBJ1-1; 9 bases fit TRBD1. V shed 4 bases and J 4 bases; nucleotides not matched to a gene: 10. The CDR3 runs 16 residues. Germline CDR1 and CDR2: SNHLY and FYNNEI. CDR3 amino acids: CASSGGTGRGGTEAFF. CDR3 DNA: TGTGCCAGCAGTGGAGGGACAGGGAGGGGAGGCACTGAAGCTTTCTTT. Supplemented by reference TRBV2 and TRBJ1-1, the full variable domain reads EPEVTQTPSHQVTQMGQEVILRCVPISNHLYFYWYRQILGQKVEFLVSFYNNEISEKSEIFDDQFSVERPDGSNFTLKIRSTKLEDSAMYFCASSGGTGRGGTEAFFGQGTRLTVV.

This clone was detected only a few times. The gene calls are TRBV7-2 and TRBJ2-2, with 12 bases lining up with TRBD1. V trimming: 5 bases; J trimming: 5 bases; junction bases outside the gene matches: 6. The germline gives CDR1 SGHTA, CDR2 FQGNSA. CDR3 length equals 16 residues. In nucleotides, the CDR3 is TGTGCCAGCAGCCCCGGGACAGGGGGCCGTACCGGGGAGCTGTTTTTT. This encodes CASSPGTGGRTGELFF.

V is TRBV6-1 and J is TRBJ2-1, with 10 bases fitting TRBD2. The J segment lost 5 bases and the V segment lost 9 bases, leaving 7 bases of the junction unmatched. This CDR3 contains 14 residues. Germline V gene data show CDR1 as MNHNS and CDR2 as SASEGT. The DNA for the CDR3 is TGTGCCAGTCTGCCGGGACTAGCGAACAATGAGCAGTTCTTC. Translated, it gives CASLPGLANNEQFF.

The genes are TRBV5-5 and TRBJ1-1, with D maybe TRBD1 (6 bases). This CDR3 contains 15 residues. Germline V lookup: CDR1 SGHKS, CDR2 YYEKEE (reference sequence). Between the trimmed V and J ends, which lost 4 bases and 3 bases, there was a span of 16 bases. This chain's CDR3 is CASSTRDILDTEAFF. The CDR3 DNA is TGTGCCAGCAGCACCAGGGACATCCTGGACACTGAAGCTTTCTTT.

In its sample, this clone was seen a few times. The chain has TRBV29-1 and TRBJ1-1; D perhaps matches TRBD1 (6 bases). The CDR3 length is 14 residues. The V and J ends lost 5 bases and 0 bases respectively, with 13 bases between them. Germline V gene lookup returns CDR1 SQVTM and CDR2 ANQGSEA. The CDR3 DNA sequence: TGCAGCGTTCACCTCCGGACAGTGAACACTGAAGCTTTCTTT. Protein: CSVHLRTVNTEAFF.

This clone was counted a few times. Germline is not matched at one junction end, which may reflect a read error. The chain recombines TRBV7-9 with TRBJ2-3; TRBD1 agrees at 8 bases. The CDR3 totals 15 residues. Germline CDR1 and CDR2: SEHNR and FQNEAQ (reference sequence). Written as DNA, the CDR3 is TGTTCCAGCAGCTTGGGGACAGGACCCAGACATACGCAGTATTTT. Its protein product is CSSSLGTGPRHTQYF. Full variable domain (rest looked up from reference TRBV7-9 and TRBJ2-3): DTGVSQNPRHKITKRGQNVTFRCDPISEHNRLYWYRQTLGQGPEFLTYFQNEAQLEKSRLLSDRFSAERPKGSFSTLEIQRTEQGDSAMYLCSSSLGTGPRHTQYFGPGTRLTVL.

Comment on this clone: The junction and the germline gene differ at one end; a read error may be behind it. The chain uses TRBV7-9 and TRBJ2-7; D may be TRBD1 (5 bases). CDR1 and CDR2 (germline): SEHNR, FQNEAQ (reference sequence). This CDR3 spans 12 amino acids. This chain's CDR3 is CSSSLDSYEQYF. CDR3 nucleotides: TGTTCCAGCAGCTTAGACAGCTACGAGCAGTACTTC.

CDR3: CASSPTGGLGTSTSYEQYF. The CDR3 coding sequence is TGTGCCAGCAGTCCTACAGGGGGTCTGGGAACCAGCACGTCCTACGAGCAGTACTTC. The chain couples TRBV5-4 to TRBJ2-7; 8 bases align to TRBD1. In germline, CDR1 is SGHNT, CDR2 YYREEE (reference sequence). J was trimmed by 1 base and V by 5 bases; bases with no gene match: 20. CDR3 length: 19 residues.

The chain has TRBV11-2 and TRBJ1-1, with D possibly TRBD1 on 5 matching bases. Germline V CDR1 and CDR2: SGHAT, FQNNGV. Trimming shortened V by 2 bases and J by 4 bases, and 11 bases separated the two germline ends. The CDR3 is 14 residues long. The CDR3 region has the DNA TGTGCCAGCAGCTTATTGGCAGGGCCCACTGAAGCTTTCTTT. Residues: CASSLLAGPTEAFF.

The genes are TRBV5-1 and TRBJ2-7; D ambiguous. This CDR3 has 14 amino acids. Deletions cut 0 bases from V and 3 bases from J, with 10 bases between. CDR1 and CDR2 from the germline V gene are SGHRS and YFSETQ. DNA of the CDR3: TGCGCCAGCAGCTTGGCCCTCCCCCTCTACGAGCAGTACTTC. Protein product: CASSLALPLYEQYF.

The chain employs TRBV6-5 and TRBJ2-1; 8 bases are shared with TRBD2. CDR3 length: 15 amino acids. Trimming at V came to 4 bases and at J to 9 bases, leaving 11 bases not matched to a gene. CDR1 is MNHEY, CDR2 SVGAGI, per germline. The CDR3 sequence: CASSLTGGRNTEQFF. Written as DNA, the CDR3 is TGTGCCAGCAGTTTGACAGGCGGGAGGAACACTGAGCAGTTCTTC.

The chain recombines TRBV5-4 with TRBJ2-2; 9 nucleotides line up with TRBD2. The J segment lost 2 bases and the V segment lost 2 bases, leaving 4 bases of the junction unmatched. CDR1 SGHNT and CDR2 YYREEE come from the germline V gene (reference sequence). This CDR3 spans 16 amino acids. The CDR3 DNA is TGTGCCAGCAGCTTAGCCCTAGCGGGAAACACCGGGGAGCTGTTTTTT. Translation gives CASSLALAGNTGELFF.

J is TRBJ1-2 and V is TRBV6-4; D is unclear. Trimming took off 7 bases at V and 2 bases at J, with 17 bases between the two ends. The CDR3 spans 15 residues. The germline CDR1 and CDR2 sequences are MRHNA and SNTAGT. The CDR3 sequence is CASTPTSTGNYGYTF. The CDR3 region has the DNA TGTGCCAGCACCCCCACGAGTACGGGAAACTATGGCTACACCTTC.

The V gene is TRBV27, the J gene TRBJ1-1; the D gene is possibly TRBD1 (6 bases). V lost 6 bases to trimming and J lost 10 bases, with 24 bases between them. The CDR3 is 15 amino acids. From germline, CDR1 is MNHEY and CDR2 SMNVEV (reference sequence). The CDR3 loop reads CASSLLVGTPSRAFF. The CDR3, as DNA: TGTGCCAGCAGCCTACTGGTCGGGACACCCTCAAGAGCTTTCTTT.

This clone turned up a few times. The genes are TRBV19 and TRBJ2-1; TRBD2 agrees at 10 bases. Trimming took 3 bases from V and 7 from J; bases not matched to a gene: 6. The CDR3 runs 15 residues. Per germline, CDR1 LNHDA and CDR2 SQIVND (reference sequence). This chain's CDR3 is CASSMYSGGRNEQFF. For the CDR3, the DNA is TGTGCCAGTAGTATGTATAGCGGGGGGCGGAATGAGCAGTTCTTC.

The rearrangement links TRBV6-5 to TRBJ1-2; tentatively, D is TRBD1 (6 bases). Germline CDR1 MNHEY, CDR2 SVGAGI. Trimming took off 7 bases at V and 3 bases at J, with 18 bases between the two ends. The length of the CDR3 is 15 residues. This CDR3 is CASNPGAAKDYGYTF. The CDR3 coding sequence is TGTGCCAGCAACCCAGGGGCAGCTAAAGACTATGGCTACACCTTC.

This clone was recorded at least ten times. The chain employs TRBV7-9 and TRBJ2-7; D perhaps matches TRBD1 (6 bases). Germline CDR1 reads SEHNR; CDR2 reads FQNEAQ (reference sequence). The CDR3 is made up of 16 amino acids. Trimming cost V 4 bases and J 3 bases, with 19 bases left between them. The CDR3 nucleotides read TGTGCCAGCAGCTCCCCTTCGAGGGACACTCTCTACGAGCAGTACTTC. Translating gives CASSSPSRDTLYEQYF.

The chain uses TRBV5-4 and TRBJ1-6, with 7 bases identical to TRBD1. CDR1 is SGHNT and CDR2 is YYREEE in the germline V gene (reference sequence). The CDR3 is made up of 15 amino acids. J gave up 6 bases and V 4 bases, and 7 bases lay outside the gene matches. The CDR3 is CASSRGQAVNSPLHF. The DNA for the CDR3 is TGTGCCAGCAGCAGAGGACAGGCCGTTAATTCACCCCTCCACTTT.

V usage is TRBV19 and J usage is TRBJ1-1, with a tentative D call TRBD1 (5 bases). The CDR3 is 15 amino acids. V shed 5 bases and J shed 11 bases, with 24 bases lying between them. Germline lookup yields CDR1 LNHDA and CDR2 SQIVND (reference sequence). DNA of the CDR3: TGTGCCAGTAGTCCAAACGGTTTAAGGGGATCCTGGGCTTTCTTT. This encodes CASSPNGLRGSWAFF.

The V gene is TRBV4-3, the J gene TRBJ2-7; the D gene is possibly TRBD1 (8 bases). With 5 bases removed from V and 2 bases from J, the gap between germline ends came to 16 bases. CDR1 and CDR2 from the germline V gene are LGHNA and YSLEER. This CDR3 region has 15 residues. The CDR3 coding sequence is TGCGCCAGCAGCTCTCGGACAGGGACTACCTACGAGCAGTACTTC. This gives the protein CASSSRTGTTYEQYF.

The rearrangement links TRBV5-4 to TRBJ2-1; D might be TRBD2 (6 bases). The CDR3 runs to 15 residues. Per germline, CDR1 SGHNT and CDR2 YYREEE (reference sequence). Trimming took off 2 bases at V and 6 bases at J, with 15 bases between the two ends. The CDR3 region has the DNA TGTGCCAGCAGCTTAATGGGCGGGGAAGGCAATGAGCAGTTCTTC. Protein: CASSLMGGEGNEQFF.

The chain has TRBV2 and TRBJ1-1; tentative D call: TRBD1 (5 bases). This CDR3 has 16 amino acids. The germline CDR1 and CDR2 sequences are SNHLY and FYNNEI. Trimming removed 8 bases at V and 1 base at J, with 20 bases between. CDR3 DNA sequence: TGTGCCAGCGTGGGAGGAGTATGGGGGACGAACACTGAAGCTTTCTTT. It yields the protein CASVGGVWGTNTEAFF.

V is TRBV29-1 and J is TRBJ2-5; 11 bases are a match to TRBD1. CDR1 SQVTM and CDR2 ANQGSEA come from the germline V gene. V lost 8 bases to trimming and J lost 5 bases; unmatched junction nucleotides: 13. The CDR3 totals 15 residues. In nucleotides, the CDR3 is TGCAGCTTTGCCTACGGACAGGGGGCGTTGGAGACCCAGTACTTC. Encoded protein: CSFAYGQGALETQYF.